This TCR beta chain was recovered during a study of CD8+ T cells in alopecia areata. Study-level background: Tofacitinib administration to treated patients was oral, at 5 to 10 mg twice daily. Tofacitinib lasted 6 to 18 months, then 6 months off drug.

Study-wide findings and caveats: Scalp samples also contribute reads from the resident alphabeta T cells found in normal skin. More clonal than normal scalp was lesional scalp, particularly alopecia totalis/universalis.

As concerns this clone: No antigen is known for it. An end of the junction differs from the germline gene, which may be a read error.

The authors extracted RNA and reverse transcribed it into cDNA as the sequencing template. The data were produced by immunoSEQ multiplex PCR, yet TCRdb's version contains in-frame clones alone and is incomplete. In the table there are 150,000 or so clones, around 71% of which are singletons. Germline loops: CDR1 SQVTM, CDR2 ANQGSEA. The CDR3 totals 12 residues. The clonotype comes from a human donor with alopecia areata. The V and J genes are TRBV29-1 and TRBJ1-3, with D unresolved. The starting material was CD8+ T cells sorted from blood, obtained at week 0. CDR3 sequence reads: CSVEHSGNTTYF. CDR3 DNA: TGCAGCGTTGAACACTCTGGAAACACCACATATTTT.